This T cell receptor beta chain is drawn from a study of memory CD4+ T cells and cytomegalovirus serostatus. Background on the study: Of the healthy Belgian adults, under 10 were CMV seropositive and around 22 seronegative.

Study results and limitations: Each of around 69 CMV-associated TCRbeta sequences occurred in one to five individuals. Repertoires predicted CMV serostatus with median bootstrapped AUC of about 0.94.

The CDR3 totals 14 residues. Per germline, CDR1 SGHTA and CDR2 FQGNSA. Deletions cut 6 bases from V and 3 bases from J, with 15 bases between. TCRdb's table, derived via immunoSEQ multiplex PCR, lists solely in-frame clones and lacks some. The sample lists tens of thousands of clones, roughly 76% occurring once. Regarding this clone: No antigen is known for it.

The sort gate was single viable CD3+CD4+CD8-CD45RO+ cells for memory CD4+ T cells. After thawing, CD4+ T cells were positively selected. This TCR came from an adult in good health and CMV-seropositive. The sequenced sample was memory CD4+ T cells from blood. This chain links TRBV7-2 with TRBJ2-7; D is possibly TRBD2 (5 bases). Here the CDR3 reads CASSPTRMDYEQYF. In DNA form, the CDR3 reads TGTGCCAGCAGTCCAACTAGAATGGACTACGAGCAGTACTTC.